This T cell receptor beta chain was sequenced during a study of blood T cell repertoires in COVID-19. The wider study: Donors in the United States, Italy and Spain gave samples during acute or convalescent COVID-19. Sources were T cells, B-cell-depleted T cells, or PBMCs; the material itself was cDNA or gDNA.

In the original processing: Counts of nucleated cells, estimated from reference gene primer amplification, were obtained. Some clones are missing from TCRdb's copy, which holds only in-frame ones; the method was immunoSEQ multiplex PCR. D and trimming were read from the DNA, whereas the V and J calls and clone size are those reported in that table. The sample yields about 200,000 clones, approximately 78% seen once. Germline loops: CDR1 LNHNV, CDR2 YYDKDF (reference sequence). After removal of 4 bases from V and 4 bases from J, the junction contained 8 bases not matched to a gene. This CDR3 has 16 residues.

The receptor comes from a woman in her thirties or forties with acute or convalescent COVID-19. The sample consisted of peripheral blood. The chain carries TRBV15 and TRBJ1-2, with 11 bases that match TRBD1. The CDR3 sequence is CATSMDRGRGGYGYTF. The CDR3 bases are TGTGCCACCAGCATGGACAGGGGGCGCGGCGGCTATGGCTACACCTTC.